Listed below are T cell receptor beta chains from one sample, sequenced in a study of cytomegalovirus exposure and HLA in healthy donors. The data were produced by immunoSEQ multiplex PCR, yet TCRdb's version contains in-frame clones alone and is incomplete. The sample yields tens of thousands of clones, 65% to 90% seen once. Sequenced input: PBMCs. All receptors derive from a woman in her late teens or twenties in good health and CMV-seropositive. The CDR3 runs from the conserved cysteine through the conserved F or W. The D gene is left open where the match is weak. The size field is filled for only some rows; it gives once, few, many or a size class.

v_call: TRBV23-1
clone_size: -
d_call: -
j_call: TRBJ2-1
cdr3_nt: TGCGCCAGCAGCCCCTCGCAGGGTGGGAAGGGTGAGCAGTTCTTC
cdr3_aa: CASSPSQGGKGEQFF

v_call: TRBV5-4
clone_size: -
d_call: -
j_call: TRBJ1-6
cdr3_nt: TGTGCCAGCAGCTTAGGAAGTCAGGGCGGATCACCCCTCCACTTT
cdr3_aa: CASSLGSQGGSPLHF

v_call: TRBV4-3
clone_size: -
d_call: -
j_call: TRBJ1-5
cdr3_nt: TGCGCCAGCAGCCAAGACAGGGGTGATTATCAGCCCCAGCATTTT
cdr3_aa: CASSQDRGDYQPQHF

v_call: TRBV27
clone_size: -
d_call: TRBD1
j_call: TRBJ2-1
cdr3_nt: TGTGCCAGCAGTTCTGGGGACAGGGCGTCCTACAATGAGCAGTTCTTC
cdr3_aa: CASSSGDRASYNEQFF

v_call: TRBV6-5
clone_size: -
d_call: TRBD1
j_call: TRBJ1-1
cdr3_nt: TGTGCCAGCAGGTCGACAGGGCCCACTGAAGCTTTCTTT
cdr3_aa: CASRSTGPTEAFF

v_call: TRBV28
clone_size: few
d_call: TRBD1
j_call: TRBJ1-5
cdr3_nt: TGTGCCAGCACCTTGGGGACAGGGGGCCGTCAGCCCCAGCATTTT
cdr3_aa: CASTLGTGGRQPQHF

v_call: TRBV7-2
clone_size: -
d_call: TRBD2
j_call: TRBJ2-1
cdr3_nt: TGTGCCAGCAGCCCAAGCGGGGGGGCCGTGAATGAGCAGTTCTTC
cdr3_aa: CASSPSGGAVNEQFF

v_call: TRBV5-1
clone_size: -
d_call: TRBD1
j_call: TRBJ1-2
cdr3_nt: TGCGCCAGCAAGCTGGACAGGGGAAACTATGGCTACACCTTC
cdr3_aa: CASKLDRGNYGYTF

v_call: TRBV11-2
clone_size: -
d_call: -
j_call: TRBJ1-2
cdr3_nt: TGTGCCAGCAGCTTAGACAGGGGAGACTATGGCTACACCTTC
cdr3_aa: CASSLDRGDYGYTF

v_call: TRBV5-1
clone_size: -
d_call: TRBD1
j_call: TRBJ1-3
cdr3_nt: TGCGCCAGCAGCTCTCAGGGGGCCGGTGGAAGCACCATATATTTT
cdr3_aa: CASSSQGAGGSTIYF

v_call: TRBV28
clone_size: -
d_call: -
j_call: TRBJ1-1
cdr3_nt: TGTGCCAGCAGGCCCACCGGTTACCGAGGACAGAGGAACACTGAAGCTTTCTTT
cdr3_aa: CASRPTGYRGQRNTEAFF

v_call: TRBV5-1
clone_size: -
d_call: -
j_call: TRBJ2-3
cdr3_nt: TGCGCCAGCAGCTTGCCCGGCGGAGATACGCAGTATTTT
cdr3_aa: CASSLPGGDTQYF

v_call: TRBV10-2
clone_size: few
d_call: -
j_call: TRBJ1-2
cdr3_nt: TGCGCCAGCAGTGACCCGGGGGGAGGAATCTATGGCTACACCTTC
cdr3_aa: CASSDPGGGIYGYTF

v_call: TRBV5-1
clone_size: -
d_call: -
j_call: TRBJ1-5
cdr3_nt: TGCGCCTGGGGGGGGCAGGCATCTGATAGCAATCAGCCCCAGCATTTT
cdr3_aa: CAWGGQASDSNQPQHF

v_call: TRBV30
clone_size: -
d_call: TRBD2
j_call: TRBJ2-1
cdr3_nt: TGTGTCCGGGGGGACTCCTACAATGAGCAGTTCTTC
cdr3_aa: CVRGDSYNEQFF

v_call: TRBV2
clone_size: -
d_call: TRBD2
j_call: TRBJ2-2
cdr3_nt: TGTGCCAGCGGTGGAGTAGCGGGAGGCACCGGGGAGCTGTTTTTT
cdr3_aa: CASGGVAGGTGELFF

v_call: TRBV7-6
clone_size: -
d_call: -
j_call: TRBJ1-1
cdr3_nt: TGTGCCAGCAGCTTATTCTACCGAGGTGGGGAGTGGTACACTGAAGCTTTCTTT
cdr3_aa: CASSLFYRGGEWYTEAFF

v_call: TRBV7-2
clone_size: -
d_call: -
j_call: TRBJ2-7
cdr3_nt: TGTGCCAGCAGCTATGCCGGAAGCGGCTACGAGCAGTACTTC
cdr3_aa: CASSYAGSGYEQYF

v_call: TRBV5-1
clone_size: -
d_call: TRBD1
j_call: TRBJ2-7
cdr3_nt: TGCGCCAGCAGCTCGCCTTTTGGACAGGGGATGGTATCCTACGAGCAGTACTTC
cdr3_aa: CASSSPFGQGMVSYEQYF

v_call: TRBV7-9
clone_size: -
d_call: -
j_call: TRBJ2-1
cdr3_nt: -
cdr3_aa: CASSSTLGREGPYNEQFF

v_call: TRBV27
clone_size: -
d_call: -
j_call: TRBJ1-2
cdr3_nt: TGTGCCAGCAGCCGAAATCGACAGTCCTATGGCTACACCTTC
cdr3_aa: CASSRNRQSYGYTF

v_call: TRBV28
clone_size: -
d_call: -
j_call: TRBJ2-5
cdr3_nt: TGTGCCAGCAGTTTACCCTACAGTATTGAGACCCAGTACTTC
cdr3_aa: CASSLPYSIETQYF

v_call: TRBV19
clone_size: few
d_call: -
j_call: TRBJ1-1
cdr3_nt: TGTGCCAGTAGTATAGCGGGATTGGACAGTCTGAACACTGAAGCTTTCTTT
cdr3_aa: CASSIAGLDSLNTEAFF

v_call: TRBV27
clone_size: -
d_call: TRBD2
j_call: TRBJ2-3
cdr3_nt: TGTGCCAGCAGTCCCGCCCTAGCGGGGGGGCCAGATACGCAGTATTTT
cdr3_aa: CASSPALAGGPDTQYF

v_call: TRBV7-9
clone_size: -
d_call: TRBD2
j_call: TRBJ2-7
cdr3_nt: TGTGCCAGCAGCCGTGGCGGGGGGGCACTCGACGAGCAGTACTTC
cdr3_aa: CASSRGGGALDEQYF

v_call: TRBV7-3
clone_size: few
d_call: -
j_call: TRBJ2-6
cdr3_nt: TGTGCCAGCAGCTTAAGGCGGACAGACCATTCCTCTGGGGCCAACGTCCTGACTTTC
cdr3_aa: CASSLRRTDHSSGANVLTF

v_call: TRBV29-1
clone_size: -
d_call: -
j_call: TRBJ2-5
cdr3_nt: TGCAGCGTTGATCCGGCGGGACGAGGGGAAGAGACCCAGTACTTC
cdr3_aa: CSVDPAGRGEETQYF

v_call: TRBV9
clone_size: -
d_call: TRBD2
j_call: TRBJ2-3
cdr3_nt: TGTGCCAGCAGCTTCCGACTAGCGGGGGGGCAAGGCACAGATACGCAGTATTTT
cdr3_aa: CASSFRLAGGQGTDTQYF

v_call: TRBV13
clone_size: -
d_call: -
j_call: TRBJ2-7
cdr3_nt: TGTGCCAGCAGCTTAGAGCACGAGCAGTACTTC
cdr3_aa: CASSLEHEQYF

v_call: TRBV11-2
clone_size: -
d_call: TRBD1
j_call: TRBJ2-3
cdr3_nt: TGTGCCAGCAGCCCCTGGGACAGGGAAGACACAGATACGCAGTATTTT
cdr3_aa: CASSPWDREDTDTQYF

v_call: TRBV4-3
clone_size: -
d_call: -
j_call: TRBJ2-7
cdr3_nt: TGCGCCAGCAGCCAAGGGGCAGGGGCCTACGAGCAGTACTTC
cdr3_aa: CASSQGAGAYEQYF

v_call: TRBV27
clone_size: -
d_call: TRBD2
j_call: TRBJ2-1
cdr3_nt: TGTGCCAGCAGTTCAACTAGCGGAGTCACGGATGAGCAGTTCTTC
cdr3_aa: CASSSTSGVTDEQFF

v_call: TRBV5-6
clone_size: -
d_call: TRBD2
j_call: TRBJ2-1
cdr3_nt: TGTGCCAGCAGCTCCCGATTAGCGGGAACAAGGAACAATGAGCAGTTCTTC
cdr3_aa: CASSSRLAGTRNNEQFF

v_call: TRBV28
clone_size: -
d_call: -
j_call: TRBJ2-1
cdr3_nt: TGTGCCAGCAGTGTCCCAGTCCTCAATGAGCAGTTCTTC
cdr3_aa: CASSVPVLNEQFF

v_call: TRBV5-1
clone_size: -
d_call: -
j_call: TRBJ2-3
cdr3_nt: TGCGCCAGCAGCGTAACATACAAAGATACGCAGTATTTT
cdr3_aa: CASSVTYKDTQYF

v_call: TRBV28
clone_size: -
d_call: -
j_call: TRBJ2-5
cdr3_nt: TGTGCCAGCCTCGAGCGGCGACAAGAGACCCAGTACTTC
cdr3_aa: CASLERRQETQYF

v_call: TRBV15
clone_size: -
d_call: -
j_call: TRBJ2-4
cdr3_nt: TGTGCCACCAAGGGCGAGGGAGCCAAAAACATTCAGTACTTC
cdr3_aa: CATKGEGAKNIQYF

v_call: TRBV5-1
clone_size: -
d_call: TRBD2
j_call: TRBJ2-3
cdr3_nt: TGCGCCAGCAGCTTGTTTAGCGGGGTCTCTGATACGCAGTATTTT
cdr3_aa: CASSLFSGVSDTQYF

v_call: TRBV7-9
clone_size: -
d_call: -
j_call: TRBJ2-7
cdr3_nt: TGTGCCAGCAGCTTAGGGCAGACTCGGCGCGAGCAGTACTTC
cdr3_aa: CASSLGQTRREQYF

v_call: TRBV7-9
clone_size: -
d_call: -
j_call: TRBJ2-5
cdr3_nt: TGTGCCAGCAGCTCAGGTCAAGAGACCCAGTACTTC
cdr3_aa: CASSSGQETQYF

v_call: TRBV27
clone_size: -
d_call: TRBD2
j_call: TRBJ2-7
cdr3_nt: TGTGCCAGCAGTCCGCCGGGGCGGGAGGGCCGCGAGCAGTACTTC
cdr3_aa: CASSPPGREGREQYF

v_call: TRBV4-3
clone_size: -
d_call: -
j_call: TRBJ1-2
cdr3_nt: TGCGCCAGCAGCCAAGATTGGGGGGGTCCCTATGGCTACACCTTC
cdr3_aa: CASSQDWGGPYGYTF

v_call: TRBV7-9
clone_size: -
d_call: -
j_call: TRBJ1-1
cdr3_nt: TGTGCCAGCAGCATTGTCCGCGGGGCGAACACTGAAGCTTTCTTT
cdr3_aa: CASSIVRGANTEAFF

v_call: TRBV7-8
clone_size: -
d_call: TRBD1
j_call: TRBJ1-2
cdr3_nt: TGTGCCAGCAGCTTAGTAGGGACAGGGACAGCGAACTATGGCTACACCTTC
cdr3_aa: CASSLVGTGTANYGYTF

v_call: TRBV27
clone_size: -
d_call: -
j_call: TRBJ1-4
cdr3_nt: TGTGCCAGCATGGGGGCATCAACTAATGAAAAACTGTTTTTT
cdr3_aa: CASMGASTNEKLFF

v_call: TRBV5-5
clone_size: -
d_call: TRBD2
j_call: TRBJ2-7
cdr3_nt: TGTGCCAGCAGCTTGGTAGTGGGGACTAGGGAGCAGTACTTC
cdr3_aa: CASSLVVGTREQYF